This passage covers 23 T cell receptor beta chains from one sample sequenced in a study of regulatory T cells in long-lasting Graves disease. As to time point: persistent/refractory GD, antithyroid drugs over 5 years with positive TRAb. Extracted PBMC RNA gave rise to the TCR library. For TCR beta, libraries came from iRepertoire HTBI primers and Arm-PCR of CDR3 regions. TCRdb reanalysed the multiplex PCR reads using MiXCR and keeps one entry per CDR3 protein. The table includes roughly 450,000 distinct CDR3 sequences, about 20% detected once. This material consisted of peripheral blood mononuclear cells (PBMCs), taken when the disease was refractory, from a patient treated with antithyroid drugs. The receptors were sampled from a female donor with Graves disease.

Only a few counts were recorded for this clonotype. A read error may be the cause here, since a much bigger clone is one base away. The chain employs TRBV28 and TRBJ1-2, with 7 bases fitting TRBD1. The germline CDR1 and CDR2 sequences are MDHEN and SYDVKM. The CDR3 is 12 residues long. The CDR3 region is CASSGTVYDYTF. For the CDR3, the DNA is TGTGCCAGCAGCGGGACAGTCTATGACTACACCTTC.

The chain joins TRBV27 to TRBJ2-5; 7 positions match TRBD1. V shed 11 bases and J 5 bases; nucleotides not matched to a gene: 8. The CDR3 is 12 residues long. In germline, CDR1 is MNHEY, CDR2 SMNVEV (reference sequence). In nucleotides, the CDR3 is TGTGCCGTAAGGGGGCGAGGGGAGACCCAGTACTTC. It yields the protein CAVRGRGETQYF.

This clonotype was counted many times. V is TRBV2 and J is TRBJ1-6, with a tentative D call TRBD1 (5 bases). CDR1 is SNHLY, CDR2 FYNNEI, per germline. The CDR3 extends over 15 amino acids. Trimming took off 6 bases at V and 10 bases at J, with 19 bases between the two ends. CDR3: CASRMGDIAGSPLHF. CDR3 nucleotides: TGTGCCAGCAGGATGGGGGATATAGCTGGGTCACCCCTCCACTTT. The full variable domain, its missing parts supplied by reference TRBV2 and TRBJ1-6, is EPEVTQTPSHQVTQMGQEVILRCVPISNHLYFYWYRQILGQKVEFLVSFYNNEISEKSEIFDDQFSVERPDGSNFTLKIRSTKLEDSAMYFCASRMGDIAGSPLHFGNGTRLTVT.

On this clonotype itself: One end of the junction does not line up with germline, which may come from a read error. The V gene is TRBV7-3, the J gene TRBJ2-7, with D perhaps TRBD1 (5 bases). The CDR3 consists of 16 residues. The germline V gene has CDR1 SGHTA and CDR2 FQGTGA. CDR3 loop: CASSQTRRAPSSEQYF. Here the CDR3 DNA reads TGCGCCAGCAGCCAAACGCGCAGGGCTCCATCCAGCGAGCAGTACTTC.

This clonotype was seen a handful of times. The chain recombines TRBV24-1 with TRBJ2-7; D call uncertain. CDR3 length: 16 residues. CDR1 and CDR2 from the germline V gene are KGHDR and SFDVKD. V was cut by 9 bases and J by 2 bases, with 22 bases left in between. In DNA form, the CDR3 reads TGTGCCACCGGCAAGTTTAAGTCAGGCTTACCCTACGAGCAGTACTTC. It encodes CATGKFKSGLPYEQYF.

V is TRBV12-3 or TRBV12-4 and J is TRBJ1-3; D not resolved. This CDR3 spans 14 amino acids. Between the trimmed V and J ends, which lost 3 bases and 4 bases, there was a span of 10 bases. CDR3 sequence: CASSFGSLGNTIYF. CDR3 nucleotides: TGTGCCAGCAGTTTTGGCAGCCTGGGAAACACCATATATTTT.

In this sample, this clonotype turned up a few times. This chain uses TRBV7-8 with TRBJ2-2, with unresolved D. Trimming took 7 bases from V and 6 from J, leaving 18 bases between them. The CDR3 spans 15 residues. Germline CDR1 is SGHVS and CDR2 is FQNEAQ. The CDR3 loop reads CASTIRGTSPGELFF. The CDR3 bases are TGTGCCAGCACCATTAGAGGCACGTCCCCCGGGGAGCTGTTTTTT.

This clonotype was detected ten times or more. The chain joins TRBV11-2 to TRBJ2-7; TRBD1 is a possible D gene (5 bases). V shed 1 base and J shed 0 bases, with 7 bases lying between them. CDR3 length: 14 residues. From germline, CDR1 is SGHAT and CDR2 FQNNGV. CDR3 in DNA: TGTGCCAGCAGCTTAGCAGGGATCTCCTACGAGCAGTACTTC. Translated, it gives CASSLAGISYEQYF.

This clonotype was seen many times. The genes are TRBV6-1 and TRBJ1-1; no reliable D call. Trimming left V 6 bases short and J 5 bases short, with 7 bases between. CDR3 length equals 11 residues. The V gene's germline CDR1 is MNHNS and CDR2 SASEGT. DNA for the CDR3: TGTGCCAGCAGGGTTAGGACTGAAGCTTTCTTT. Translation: CASRVRTEAFF.

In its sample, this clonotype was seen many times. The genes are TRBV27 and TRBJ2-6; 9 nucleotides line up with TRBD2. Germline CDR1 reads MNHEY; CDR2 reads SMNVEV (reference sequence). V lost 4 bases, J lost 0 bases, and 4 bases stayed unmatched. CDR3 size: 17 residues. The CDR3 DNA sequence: TGTGCCAGCAGTTCAGCGGGAGGAGTCTCTGGGGCCAACGTCCTGACTTTC. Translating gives CASSSAGGVSGANVLTF. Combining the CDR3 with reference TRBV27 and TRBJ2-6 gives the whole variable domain EAQVTQNPRYLITVTGKKLTVTCSQNMNHEYMSWYRQDPGLGLRQIYYSMNVEVTDKGDVPEGYKVSRKEKRNFPLILESPSPNQTSLYFCASSSAGGVSGANVLTFGAGSRLTVL.

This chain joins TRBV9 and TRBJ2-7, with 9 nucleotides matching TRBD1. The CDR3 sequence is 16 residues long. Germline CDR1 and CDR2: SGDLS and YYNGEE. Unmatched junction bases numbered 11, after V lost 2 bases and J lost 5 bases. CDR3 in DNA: TGTGCCAGCAGCGTTTCCTCGGGGGACAGGGCTCACGAGCAGTACTTC. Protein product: CASSVSSGDRAHEQYF.

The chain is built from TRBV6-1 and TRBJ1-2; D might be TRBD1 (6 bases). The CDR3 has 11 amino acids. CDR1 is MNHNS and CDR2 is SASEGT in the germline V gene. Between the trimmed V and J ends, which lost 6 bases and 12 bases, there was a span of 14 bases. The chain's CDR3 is CASSSDRMDTF. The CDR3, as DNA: TGTGCCAGCAGCAGCGACAGGATGGACACCTTC.

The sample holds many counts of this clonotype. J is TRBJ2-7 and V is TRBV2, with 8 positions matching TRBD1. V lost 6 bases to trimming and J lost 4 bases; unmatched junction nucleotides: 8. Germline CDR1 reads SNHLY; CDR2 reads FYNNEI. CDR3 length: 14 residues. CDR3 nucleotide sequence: TGTGCCAGCAGGTCCGGGACAGGACAGTACGAGCAGTACTTC. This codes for CASRSGTGQYEQYF. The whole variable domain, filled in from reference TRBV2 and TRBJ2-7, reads EPEVTQTPSHQVTQMGQEVILRCVPISNHLYFYWYRQILGQKVEFLVSFYNNEISEKSEIFDDQFSVERPDGSNFTLKIRSTKLEDSAMYFCASRSGTGQYEQYFGPGTRLTVT.

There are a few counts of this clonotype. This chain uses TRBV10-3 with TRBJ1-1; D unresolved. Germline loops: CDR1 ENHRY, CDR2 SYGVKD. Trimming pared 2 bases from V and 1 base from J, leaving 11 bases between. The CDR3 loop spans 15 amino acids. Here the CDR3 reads CAISEREGWNTEAFF. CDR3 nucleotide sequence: TGTGCCATCAGTGAGAGGGAGGGCTGGAACACTGAAGCTTTCTTT.

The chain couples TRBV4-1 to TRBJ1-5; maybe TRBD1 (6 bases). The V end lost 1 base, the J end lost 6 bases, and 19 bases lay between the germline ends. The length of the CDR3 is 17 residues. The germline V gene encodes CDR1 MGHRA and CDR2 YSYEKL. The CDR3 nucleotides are TGCGCCAGCAGCCAAGCCTCCCGCAGGGGATGGGGTCAGCCCCAGCATTTT. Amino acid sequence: CASSQASRRGWGQPQHF.

This CDR3 is CASSYRGALAGGISYEQYF. The CDR3 bases are TGTGCCAGCAGTTACAGGGGGGCCTTAGCGGGAGGAATCTCCTACGAGCAGTACTTC. The rearrangement joins TRBV6-5 to TRBJ2-7, with 10 bases matching TRBD2. The CDR3 is 19 residues long. Germline V gene data show CDR1 as MNHEY and CDR2 as SVGAGI. V shed 2 bases, J shed 0 bases, and the junction held 13 bases outside the gene matches.

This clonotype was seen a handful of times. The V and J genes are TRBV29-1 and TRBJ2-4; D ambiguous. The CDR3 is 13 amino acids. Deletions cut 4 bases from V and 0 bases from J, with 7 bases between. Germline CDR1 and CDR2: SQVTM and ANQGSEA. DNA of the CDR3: TGCAGCGTTGTGACATTAGCCAAAAACATTCAGTACTTC. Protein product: CSVVTLAKNIQYF.

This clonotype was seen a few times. The CDR3 loop reads CAWSQFIGGYTF. CDR3 bases: TGTGCCTGGAGTCAATTTATAGGCGGCTACACCTTC. V gene TRBV30 combines with J gene TRBJ1-2; D ambiguous. V was trimmed by 2 bases and J by 8 bases, leaving 12 bases between them. CDR3 length: 12 amino acids. The germline CDR1 and CDR2 sequences are GTSNPN and SVGIG (reference sequence).

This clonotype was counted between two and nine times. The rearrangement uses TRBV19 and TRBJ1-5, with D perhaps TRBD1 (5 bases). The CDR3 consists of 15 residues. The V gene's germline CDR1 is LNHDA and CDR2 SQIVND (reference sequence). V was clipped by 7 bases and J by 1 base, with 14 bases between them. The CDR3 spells CASTPWGGSNQPQHF. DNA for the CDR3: TGTGCCAGTACCCCGTGGGGGGGGAGCAATCAGCCCCAGCATTTT.

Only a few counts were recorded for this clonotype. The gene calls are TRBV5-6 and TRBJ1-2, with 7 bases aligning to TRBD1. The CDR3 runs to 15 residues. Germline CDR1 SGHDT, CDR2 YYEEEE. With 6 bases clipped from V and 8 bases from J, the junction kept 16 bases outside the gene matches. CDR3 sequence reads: CASNRDSTVAGGYTF. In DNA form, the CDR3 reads TGTGCCAGCAATAGGGACAGCACGGTTGCAGGGGGCTACACCTTC.

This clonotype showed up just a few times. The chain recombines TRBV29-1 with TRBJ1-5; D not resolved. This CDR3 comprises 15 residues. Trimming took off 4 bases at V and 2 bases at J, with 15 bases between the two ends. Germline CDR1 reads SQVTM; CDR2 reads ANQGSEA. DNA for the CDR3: TGCAGCGTTGTTTACGGTGGTGGGGGCAATCAGCCCCAGCATTTT. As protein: CSVVYGGGGNQPQHF. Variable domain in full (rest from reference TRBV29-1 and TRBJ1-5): SAVISQKPSRDICQRGTSLTIQCQVDSQVTMMFWYRQQPGQSLTLIATANQGSEATYESGFVIDKFPISRPNLTFSTLTVSNMSPEDSSIYLCSVVYGGGGNQPQHFGDGTRLSIL.

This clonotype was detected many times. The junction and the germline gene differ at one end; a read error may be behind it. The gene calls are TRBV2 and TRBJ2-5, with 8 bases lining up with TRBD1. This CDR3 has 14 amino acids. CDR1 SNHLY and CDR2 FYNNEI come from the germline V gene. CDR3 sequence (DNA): TGTGCTAGCAGCTCTGGGACAGGACAAGAGACCCAGTACTTC. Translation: CASSSGTGQETQYF.

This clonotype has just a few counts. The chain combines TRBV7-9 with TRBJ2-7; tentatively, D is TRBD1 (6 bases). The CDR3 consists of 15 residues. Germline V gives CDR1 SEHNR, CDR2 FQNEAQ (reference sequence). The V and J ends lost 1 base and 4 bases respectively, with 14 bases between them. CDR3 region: CASSLGSTRGYEQYF. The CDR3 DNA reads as TGTGCCAGCAGCTTAGGAAGTACCAGGGGTTACGAGCAGTACTTC.